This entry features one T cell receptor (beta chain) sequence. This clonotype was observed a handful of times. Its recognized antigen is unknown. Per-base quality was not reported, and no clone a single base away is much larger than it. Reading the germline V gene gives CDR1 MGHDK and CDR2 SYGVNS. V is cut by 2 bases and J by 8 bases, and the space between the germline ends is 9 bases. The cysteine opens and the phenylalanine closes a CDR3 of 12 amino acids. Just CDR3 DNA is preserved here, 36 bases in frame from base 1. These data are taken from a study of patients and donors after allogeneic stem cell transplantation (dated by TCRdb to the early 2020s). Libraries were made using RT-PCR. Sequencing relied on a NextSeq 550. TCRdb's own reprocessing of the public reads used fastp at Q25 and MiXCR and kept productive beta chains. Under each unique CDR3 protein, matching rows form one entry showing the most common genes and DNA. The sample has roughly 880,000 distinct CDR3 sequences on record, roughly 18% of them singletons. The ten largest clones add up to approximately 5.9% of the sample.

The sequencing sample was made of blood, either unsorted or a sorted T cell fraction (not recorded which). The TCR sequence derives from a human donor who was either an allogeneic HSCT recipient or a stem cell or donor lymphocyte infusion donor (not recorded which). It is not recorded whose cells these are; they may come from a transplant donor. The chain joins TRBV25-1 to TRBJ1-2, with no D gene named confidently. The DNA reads TGTGCCAGCAGTGAACTGAAAGGCGGCTACACCTTC. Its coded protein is CASSELKGGYTF.